Listed here are 3 T cell receptor beta chains from one sample, sequenced in a study of post-analysis software for immune sequencing data. Unique molecular identifiers featured in each of the TCR beta cDNA libraries. TCRdb ran MiXCR on the PCR reads and lists one entry per CDR3 protein. The table includes approximately 660,000 distinct CDR3 sequences, 55% to 70% detected once. No cognate antigen is known for these TCRs. Study findings and constraints: A few TRBV segments (TRBV5-6, TRBV5-1 and TRBV20-1 among them) occurred more frequently in patients than in controls.

The source material was blood. Source of these receptors: a girl aged 2-10 years with multiple sclerosis.

V is TRBV5-1 and J is TRBJ2-6, with D possibly TRBD2 on 5 matching bases. V was pared by 0 bases and J by 2 bases, with 9 bases between. Germline CDR1 reads SGHRS; CDR2 reads YFSETQ. CDR3 length: 16 amino acids. The chain's CDR3 is CASSLVRDTGANVLTF. The DNA of the CDR3 is TGCGCCAGCAGCTTGGTACGGGATACTGGGGCCAACGTCCTGACTTTC. The full variable domain, completed using reference TRBV5-1 and TRBJ2-6, is KAGVTQTPRYLIKTRGQQVTLSCSPISGHRSVSWYQQTPGQGLQFLFEYFSETQRNKGNFPGRFSGRQFSNSRSEMNVSTLELGDSALYLCASSLVRDTGANVLTFGAGSRLTVL.

This clonotype was found a few times. The rearrangement uses TRBV15 and TRBJ2-5; TRBD1 aligns across 9 bases. The germline V gene has CDR1 LNHNV and CDR2 YYDKDF (reference sequence). The CDR3 extends over 15 amino acids. Unmatched junction bases numbered 3, after V lost 3 bases and J lost 1 base. DNA for the CDR3: TGTGCCACCAGCAGGGACAGGGGAGGCCAAGAGACCCAGTACTTC. This sequence encodes CATSRDRGGQETQYF.

In this sample, this clonotype turned up a few times. The J gene is TRBJ2-3, the V gene TRBV6-6, with a possible D match to TRBD2 (7 bases). CDR3 size: 14 residues. V was clipped by 8 bases and J by 2 bases, with 14 bases between them. The germline CDR1 and CDR2 sequences are MNHNY and SVGAGI (reference sequence). CDR3 bases: TGTGCCAGCGGGGGGGCGATTCTCACAGATACGCAGTATTTT. The encoded protein is CASGGAILTDTQYF.